Only a few counts were recorded for the clone carrying this TCR beta chain. The antigen is not known. The data derive from a study of PD-1 blockade in classical Hodgkin lymphoma. Study-wide points: Whatever underlies the repertoire differences (possibly disease activity or prior therapy) remains undefined. Reported baseline diversity: healthy donors highest, relapsed/refractory patients lowest.

As for time point: newly diagnosed, previously untreated cHL patient sample. Clones were read by immunoSEQ multiplex PCR, and TCRdb kept only the in-frame ones, dropping some. The sample yields about 15,000 clones, roughly four fifths seen once. Trimming removed 3 bases from V and 5 bases from J, with 8 bases in between. CDR1 SGHTA and CDR2 FQGTGA come from the germline V gene. The CDR3 runs to 12 residues. The sequenced material came from peripheral blood mononuclear cells (PBMCs). V and J are TRBV7-3 and TRBJ2-7; no reliable D call. The receptor's source is a human donor with classical Hodgkin lymphoma. The CDR3: CASSFGQNEQYF. The DNA of the CDR3 is TGTGCCAGCAGCTTCGGGCAGAACGAGCAGTACTTC.